The present T cell receptor (beta chain) was sequenced within a study of shared clonotypes between healthy human individuals. Around 32,000 T cell genomes, or around 300 ng DNA, went into unsorted PBMC replicate PCRs. Clones were read by immunoSEQ multiplex PCR, and TCRdb kept only the in-frame ones, dropping some. The sample records 550,000 to 600,000 clones, around three quarters being singletons. The germline V gene encodes CDR1 MNHEY and CDR2 SMNVEV (reference sequence). The CDR3 length is 16 residues. V gave up 2 bases and J gave up 7 bases, with 21 bases separating them. The sequence came from a woman aged 40 to 50 in good health. Some clones in this sample may be carry-over from other donors' samples. Sequenced sample: PBMCs. The chain uses TRBV27 and TRBJ2-7; no reliable D call. This CDR3 reads CASSLTPSVYLREQYF. The CDR3 DNA sequence: TGTGCCAGCAGTTTAACCCCCAGTGTGTACCTACGGGAGCAGTACTTC.